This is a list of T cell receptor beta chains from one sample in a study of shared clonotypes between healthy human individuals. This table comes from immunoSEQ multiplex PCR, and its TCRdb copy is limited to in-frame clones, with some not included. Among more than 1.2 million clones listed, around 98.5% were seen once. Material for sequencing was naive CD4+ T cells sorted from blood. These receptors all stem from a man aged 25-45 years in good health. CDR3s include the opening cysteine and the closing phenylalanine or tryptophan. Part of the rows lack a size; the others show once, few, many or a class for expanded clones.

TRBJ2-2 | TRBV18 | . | CASSSTGTQNTGELFF
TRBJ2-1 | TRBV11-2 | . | CASSLFSSYNEQFF
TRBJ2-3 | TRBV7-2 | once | CASSLSGGTTDTQYF
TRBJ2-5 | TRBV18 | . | CASSPGENQETQYF
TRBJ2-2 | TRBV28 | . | CASSLQTDAGELFF
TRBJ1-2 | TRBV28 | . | CASSSRSADRGSFGYTF
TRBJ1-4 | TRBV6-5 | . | CASKRKGEKLFF
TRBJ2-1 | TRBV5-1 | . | CASSLKTGGVEQFF
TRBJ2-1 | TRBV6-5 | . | CASSSLAGGPYNEQFF
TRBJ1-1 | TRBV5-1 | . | CASSEQTGTNTEAFF
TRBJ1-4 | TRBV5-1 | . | CASSLEVREKLFF
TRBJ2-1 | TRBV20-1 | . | CSARTDNEQFF
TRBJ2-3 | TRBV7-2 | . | CASSLVGTDTDTQYF
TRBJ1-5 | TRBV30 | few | CAWSMGSNQPQHF
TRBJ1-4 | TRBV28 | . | CASSRDRAATNEKLFF
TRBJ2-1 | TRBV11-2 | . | CASSHSGTAYNEQFF
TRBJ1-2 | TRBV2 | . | CASSENGGGYTF
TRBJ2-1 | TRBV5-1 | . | CASSRTGRDEQFF
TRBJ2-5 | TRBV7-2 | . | CASSSPHQRGGETQYF
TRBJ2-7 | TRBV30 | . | CAWRRDMTYEQYF
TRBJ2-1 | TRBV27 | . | CASSIDGRSYNEQFF
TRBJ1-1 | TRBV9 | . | CASSVRAQNTEAFF
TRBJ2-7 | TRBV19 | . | CASSIPGHTYEQYF
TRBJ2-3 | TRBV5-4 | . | CASSLDGGRVRTDTQYF
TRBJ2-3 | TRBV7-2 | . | CASSPSTDTQYF
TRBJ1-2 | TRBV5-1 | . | CASSRGASYGYTF
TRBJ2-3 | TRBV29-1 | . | CSLPIGPADTQYF
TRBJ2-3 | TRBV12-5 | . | CASAPTDRAQHTQYF
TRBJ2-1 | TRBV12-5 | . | CASGLATGPSYNEQFF
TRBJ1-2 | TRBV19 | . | CASGGDYGYTF
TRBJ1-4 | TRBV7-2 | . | CASSLEGRGGEKLFF
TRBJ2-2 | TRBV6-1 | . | CASSEIRLTNTGELFF
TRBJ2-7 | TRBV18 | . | CASSPDVEQYF
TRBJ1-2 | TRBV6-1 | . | CASSDTRTHGYTF
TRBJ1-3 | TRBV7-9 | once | CASSLAPSSGNTIYF
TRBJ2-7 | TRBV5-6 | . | CASSRNPGQNYEQYF
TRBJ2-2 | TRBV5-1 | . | CASSGRPNTGELFF
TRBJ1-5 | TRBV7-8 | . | CASSLGAGGDNQPQHF
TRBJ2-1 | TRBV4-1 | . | CASSQGGLAMYNEQFF
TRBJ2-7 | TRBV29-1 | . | CSVMYGPRGTYEQYF
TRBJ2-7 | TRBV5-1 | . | CASSTFGSSDEQYF
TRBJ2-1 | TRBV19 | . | CASSTSGTGYDEQFF